Presented here are 26 T cell receptor beta chains from one specimen sequenced in a study of shared clonotypes between healthy human individuals. Naive CD8 cells comprised CD45RO-negative, CCR7-positively selected cells, excluding terminally differentiated effector memory CD45RA+ cells. Generated by immunoSEQ multiplex PCR, the TCRdb table keeps only in-frame clones and is missing some. The table includes fewer than 1 million clones, about 97% detected once. The sequenced sample consisted of naive CD8+ T cells sorted from blood. These receptors all stem from a man aged 25-45 years in good health.

The genes are TRBV7-3 and TRBJ2-7, with a possible D match to TRBD1 (5 bases). Trimming took off 6 bases at V and 5 bases at J, with 14 bases between the two ends. CDR3 length: 13 residues. Germline V CDR1 and CDR2: SGHTA, FQGTGA. The CDR3 region is CASSRSSRDEQYF. CDR3 in DNA: TGTGCCAGCAGTCGTAGCTCCAGGGACGAGCAGTACTTC.

J is TRBJ1-1 and V is TRBV7-9, with a possible D match to TRBD1 (6 bases). The germline gives CDR1 SEHNR, CDR2 FQNEAQ (reference sequence). The CDR3 contains 14 residues. Deletions cut 6 bases from V and 0 bases from J, with 11 bases between. The CDR3 is CASSEGHMNTEAFF. The CDR3 DNA reads as TGTGCCAGCAGTGAGGGACACATGAACACTGAAGCTTTCTTT.

This sequence joins TRBV4-1 and TRBJ2-2; the D gene is possibly TRBD2 (6 bases). Trimming left V 3 bases short and J 5 bases short, with 16 bases between. Germline V gene data show CDR1 as MGHRA and CDR2 as YSYEKL. The CDR3 is 16 residues long. The CDR3 bases are TGCGCCAGCAGCCAGACGGCGGGACTTGGAACCGGGGAGCTGTTTTTT. Translated: CASSQTAGLGTGELFF.

V gene TRBV7-9 combines with J gene TRBJ2-7; 7 nucleotides align to TRBD2. This CDR3 region has 15 residues. J was trimmed by 2 bases and V by 1 base; bases with no gene match: 5. CDR1 is SEHNR, CDR2 FQNEAQ, per germline (reference sequence). CDR3: CASSLGSGGPYEQYF. CDR3 nucleotides: TGTGCCAGCAGCTTAGGTTCGGGGGGACCCTACGAGCAGTACTTC.

As regards this clone: Distinct nucleotide sequences in the sample also encode this CDR3. The chain links TRBV9 to TRBJ2-5, with 13 bases lining up with TRBD2. The length of the CDR3 is 16 residues. The germline V gene has CDR1 SGDLS and CDR2 YYNGEE. V lost 2 bases and J lost 5; bases outside the gene matches: 6. CDR3 loop: CASSVGLAGVGETQYF. DNA of the CDR3: TGTGCCAGCAGCGTCGGACTAGCGGGAGTTGGGGAGACCCAGTACTTC.

The chain recombines TRBV5-1 with TRBJ2-5; tentative D call: TRBD1 (6 bases). Germline lookup yields CDR1 SGHRS and CDR2 YFSETQ. V lost 4 bases and J 2 bases, leaving 15 bases between the germline ends. CDR3 length: 15 amino acids. The chain's CDR3 is CASSPNAQGQETQYF. The CDR3 region has the DNA TGCGCCAGCAGCCCGAATGCGCAGGGGCAAGAGACCCAGTACTTC.

V usage is TRBV7-9 and J usage is TRBJ2-7; possible D gene TRBD1, 5 bases. From germline, CDR1 is SEHNR and CDR2 FQNEAQ (reference sequence). V lost 5 bases, J lost 5 bases, and 16 bases lay in between. CDR3 length: 14 residues. This CDR3 is CASSESDITHEQYF. CDR3 bases: TGTGCCAGCAGCGAATCGGACATCACCCACGAGCAGTACTTC.

The CDR3 coding sequence is TGTGCCAGCAGCGCCAGCGAGTGGTCCTCAGGGCAGTACTTC. Translated: CASSASEWSSGQYF. The genes are TRBV5-5 and TRBJ2-7; D remains ambiguous. Between the trimmed V and J ends, which lost 4 bases and 9 bases, there was a span of 20 bases. The CDR3 runs 14 residues. Germline V gene data show CDR1 as SGHKS and CDR2 as YYEKEE (reference sequence).

This chain uses TRBV27 with TRBJ1-5, with D perhaps matching TRBD1 (5 bases). The CDR3 has 14 amino acids. Trimming removed 6 bases at V and 3 bases at J, with 12 bases between. CDR1 MNHEY and CDR2 SMNVEV come from the germline V gene (reference sequence). CDR3 in DNA: TGTGCCAGCAGACTGGGGGGTACCAATCAGCCCCAGCATTTT. As protein: CASRLGGTNQPQHF.

This CDR3 is CASSPSRYGSYEQYF. The CDR3 bases are TGTGCCAGCAGCCCCAGCCGATACGGCTCCTACGAGCAGTACTTC. The chain is built from TRBV7-6 and TRBJ2-7; no clear D gene. The CDR3 contains 15 residues. Germline CDR1 SGHVS, CDR2 FNYEAQ. Between the trimmed V and J ends, which lost 5 bases and 0 bases, there was a span of 14 bases.

A single count supports this clone. This rearrangement joins TRBV9 to TRBJ2-7; 9 bases are a match to TRBD1. Germline-derived CDR1 and CDR2 are SGDLS and YYNGEE. Trimming at V came to 4 bases and at J to 5 bases, leaving 4 bases not matched to a gene. This CDR3 has 13 residues. CDR3 bases: TGTGCCAGCAGCCGGACAGGGGTCCACGAGCAGTACTTC. Translation: CASSRTGVHEQYF.

This chain links TRBV7-8 with TRBJ2-7; TRBD2 agrees at 7 bases. V was clipped by 5 bases and J by 5 bases; unmatched bases: 9. Looked up from germline, CDR1 is SGHVS and CDR2 is FQNEAQ. The CDR3 has 14 residues. This chain's CDR3 is CASSPSSGGDEQYF. In nucleotides, the CDR3 is TGTGCCAGCAGCCCTTCTAGCGGAGGAGACGAGCAGTACTTC.

As for this clone: Different DNA sequences within this sample yield the same CDR3. V is TRBV27 and J is TRBJ2-7, with TRBD1 matching over 7 bases. CDR3 size: 15 residues. V trimming: 2 bases; J trimming: 1 base; junction bases outside the gene matches: 5. Germline V gene data show CDR1 as MNHEY and CDR2 as SMNVEV (reference sequence). Here the CDR3 reads CASSLGLTGSYEQYF. CDR3 bases: TGTGCCAGCAGTTTAGGGCTGACAGGGTCCTACGAGCAGTACTTC.

The chain combines TRBV4-1 with TRBJ2-3, with D perhaps matching TRBD2 (6 bases). Germline V gene lookup returns CDR1 MGHRA and CDR2 YSYEKL. CDR3 length: 17 amino acids. V gave up 1 base and J gave up 6 bases, with 20 bases separating them. The CDR3 region has the DNA TGCGCCAGCAGCCAAGGATTTGCGGGATACCTGAGGGATACGCAGTATTTT. It encodes CASSQGFAGYLRDTQYF.

This chain uses TRBV11-2 with TRBJ2-3, with 12 nucleotides matching TRBD2. The germline CDR1 and CDR2 sequences are SGHAT and FQNNGV. The CDR3 is 16 amino acids. Losses at the gene ends were 6 bases for V and 1 base for J; bases not matched to a gene: 5. The CDR3 loop is CASSASGRGGTDTQYF. Written as DNA, the CDR3 is TGTGCCAGCAGTGCTAGCGGGAGGGGTGGCACAGATACGCAGTATTTT. The full variable domain, in which reference TRBV11-2 and TRBJ2-3 provide the parts outside the CDR3, is EAGVAQSPRYKIIEKRQSVAFWCNPISGHATLYWYQQILGQGPKLLIQFQNNGVVDDSQLPKDRFSAERLKGVDSTLKIQPAKLEDSAVYLCASSASGRGGTDTQYFGPGTRLTVL.

The gene calls are TRBV27 and TRBJ2-7, with TRBD1 as a possible D gene (6 bases). Trimming took off 6 bases at V and 0 bases at J, with 18 bases between the two ends. Germline assignment: CDR1 MNHEY and CDR2 SMNVEV (reference sequence). CDR3 length equals 16 residues. The DNA of the CDR3 is TGTGCCAGCAGCCACCCCACTCGGACAGCCTCCTACGAGCAGTACTTC. Protein product: CASSHPTRTASYEQYF.

This chain uses TRBV6-6 with TRBJ2-5; D assignment may be TRBD1 or TRBD2 (5 bases each). The ends were cut back, 0 bases at V and 5 bases at J, with 16 bases in the middle. Germline CDR1 reads MNHNY; CDR2 reads SVGAGI (reference sequence). The CDR3 is 16 residues long. The CDR3 reads CASSYSVERGWETQYF. CDR3 coding DNA: TGTGCCAGCAGTTACTCGGTGGAGAGGGGTTGGGAGACCCAGTACTTC.

Details on this clone: Other DNA sequences of this sample code for an identical CDR3. The CDR3 sequence is CASSSGQGVSYEQYF. In nucleotides, the CDR3 is TGTGCCAGCAGTTCTGGACAGGGAGTTTCCTACGAGCAGTACTTC. The chain couples TRBV7-9 to TRBJ2-7; 8 nucleotides match TRBD1. The ends lost 6 bases at V and 1 base at J; junction bases unmatched: 8. CDR3 length: 15 amino acids. Germline V lookup: CDR1 SEHNR, CDR2 FQNEAQ (reference sequence). Based on the CDR3 plus reference TRBV7-9 and TRBJ2-7, the full variable domain is DTGVSQNPRHKITKRGQNVTFRCDPISEHNRLYWYRQTLGQGPEFLTYFQNEAQLEKSRLLSDRFSAERPKGSFSTLEIQRTEQGDSAMYLCASSSGQGVSYEQYFGPGTRLTVT.

V gene TRBV7-9 combines with J gene TRBJ2-7; possibly TRBD1 or TRBD2 for D (5 bases each). In germline, CDR1 is SEHNR, CDR2 FQNEAQ (reference sequence). This CDR3 has 15 amino acids. V was trimmed by 1 base and J by 6 bases, leaving 16 bases between them. The CDR3 bases are TGTGCCAGCAGCTTAGATGGGGGAGCAGGAGGCGAGCAGTACTTC. Its translation: CASSLDGGAGGEQYF.

The CDR3 sequence: CASSRWTGSTGANVLTF. The CDR3 coding sequence is TGCGCCAGCAGCCGTTGGACAGGCTCCACTGGGGCCAACGTCCTGACTTTC. This chain links TRBV5-1 with TRBJ2-6; 7 positions match TRBD1. With 4 bases clipped from V and 2 bases from J, the junction kept 9 bases outside the gene matches. The V gene's germline CDR1 is SGHRS and CDR2 YFSETQ. The CDR3 has 17 amino acids.

This rearrangement joins TRBV15 to TRBJ2-3; TRBD2 aligns across 11 bases. The CDR3 runs 16 residues. Germline V lookup: CDR1 LNHNV, CDR2 YYDKDF (reference sequence). J gave up 5 bases and V 1 base, and 5 bases lay outside the gene matches. The CDR3 DNA is TGTGCCACCAGCAGAGGGGCTAGCGGGAGGCTAGATACGCAGTATTTT. Amino acid sequence: CATSRGASGRLDTQYF.

The rearrangement uses TRBV11-1 and TRBJ2-5; 8 bases are a match to TRBD1. The V and J ends lost 1 base and 9 bases, in that order; junction bases with no gene match: 10. CDR3 length: 15 residues. The germline CDR1 and CDR2 sequences are SGHAT and FQDESV (reference sequence). As DNA, the CDR3 is TGTGCCAGCAGCTTAGGGCCAGGGGGCCTGGTGGCCCAGTACTTC. Its translation is CASSLGPGGLVAQYF.

The J gene is TRBJ2-1, the V gene TRBV4-3; TRBD2 might be the D (5 bases). Deletions cut 0 bases from V and 9 bases from J, with 15 bases between. In germline, CDR1 is LGHNA, CDR2 YSLEER. The CDR3 extends over 15 amino acids. The CDR3 DNA sequence: TGCGCCAGCAGCCAAGAAGGCGGGCTGTATAGTGAGCAGTTCTTC. It yields the protein CASSQEGGLYSEQFF.

For this clone: In the same sample, other DNA sequences code for this CDR3. CDR3 loop: CASSLTGGTDTQYF. In DNA form, the CDR3 reads TGTGCCAGCAGCCTCACCGGAGGCACAGATACGCAGTATTTT. The rearrangement uses TRBV7-3 and TRBJ2-3; no definite D call. The V gene's germline CDR1 is SGHTA and CDR2 FQGTGA. Trimming shortened V by 5 bases and J by 1 base, and 10 bases separated the two germline ends. CDR3 length: 14 amino acids.

This chain links TRBV15 with TRBJ1-1; D is uncertain. There are 15 residues in the CDR3. Trimming took 0 bases from V and 5 from J, leaving 13 bases between them. Germline V gene sequence: CDR1 LNHNV, CDR2 YYDKDF (reference sequence). Written as DNA, the CDR3 is TGTGCCACCAGCAGAGATCTGGGATTCAGTACTGAAGCTTTCTTT. Protein: CATSRDLGFSTEAFF. Variable domain in full (rest from reference TRBV15 and TRBJ1-1): DAMVIQNPRYQVTQFGKPVTLSCSQTLNHNVMYWYQQKSSQAPKLLFHYYDKDFNNEADTPDNFQSRRPNTSFCFLDIRSPGLGDTAMYLCATSRDLGFSTEAFFGQGTRLTVV.

The rearrangement uses TRBV27 and TRBJ1-4; TRBD1 is a possible D gene (6 bases). The length of the CDR3 is 15 residues. Trimming pared 5 bases from V and 5 bases from J, leaving 15 bases between. The germline gives CDR1 MNHEY, CDR2 SMNVEV (reference sequence). In DNA form, the CDR3 reads TGTGCCAGCAGTGAACTGGACAGAACGAATGAAAAACTGTTTTTT. As protein: CASSELDRTNEKLFF.